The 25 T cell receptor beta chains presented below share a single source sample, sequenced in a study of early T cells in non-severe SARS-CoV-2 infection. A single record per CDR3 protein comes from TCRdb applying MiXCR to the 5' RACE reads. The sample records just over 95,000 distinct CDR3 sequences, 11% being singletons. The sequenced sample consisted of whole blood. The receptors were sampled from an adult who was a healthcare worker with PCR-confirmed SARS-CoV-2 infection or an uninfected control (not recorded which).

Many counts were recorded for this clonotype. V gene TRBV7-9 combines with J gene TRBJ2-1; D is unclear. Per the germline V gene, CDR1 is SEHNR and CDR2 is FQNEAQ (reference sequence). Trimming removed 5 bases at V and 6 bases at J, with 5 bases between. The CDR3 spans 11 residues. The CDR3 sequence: CASSPSNEQFF. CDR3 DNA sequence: TGTGCCAGCAGCCCCTCCAATGAGCAGTTCTTC.

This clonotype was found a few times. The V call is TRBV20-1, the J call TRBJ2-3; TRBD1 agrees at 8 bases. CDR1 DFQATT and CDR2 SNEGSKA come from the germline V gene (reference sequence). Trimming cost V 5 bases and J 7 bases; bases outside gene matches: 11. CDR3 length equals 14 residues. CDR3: CSAFRTGPINTQYF. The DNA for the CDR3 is TGCAGTGCTTTTCGGACAGGGCCCATTAATACGCAGTATTTT.

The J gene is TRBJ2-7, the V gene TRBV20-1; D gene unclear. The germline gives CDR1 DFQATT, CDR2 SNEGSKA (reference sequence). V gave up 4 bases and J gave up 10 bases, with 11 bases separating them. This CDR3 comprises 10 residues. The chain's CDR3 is CSATFGVQYF. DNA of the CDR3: TGCAGTGCTACGTTCGGAGTTCAGTACTTC.

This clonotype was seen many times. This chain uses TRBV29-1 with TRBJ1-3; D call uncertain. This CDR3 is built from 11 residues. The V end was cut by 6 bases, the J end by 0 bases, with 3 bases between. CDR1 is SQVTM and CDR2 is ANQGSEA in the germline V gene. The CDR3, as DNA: TGCAGCGTGAGCTCTGGAAACACCATATATTTT. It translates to CSVSSGNTIYF. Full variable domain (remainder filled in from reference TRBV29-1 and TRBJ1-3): SAVISQKPSRDICQRGTSLTIQCQVDSQVTMMFWYRQQPGQSLTLIATANQGSEATYESGFVIDKFPISRPNLTFSTLTVSNMSPEDSSIYLCSVSSGNTIYFGEGSWLTVV.

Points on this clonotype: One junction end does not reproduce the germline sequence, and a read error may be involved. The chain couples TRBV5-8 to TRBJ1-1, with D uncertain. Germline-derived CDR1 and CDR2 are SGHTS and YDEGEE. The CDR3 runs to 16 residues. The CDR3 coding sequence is TGTGTCAGCAGCTACGGGCGGACGGCTAGCGGCACTGAAGCTTTCTTT. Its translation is CVSSYGRTASGTEAFF.

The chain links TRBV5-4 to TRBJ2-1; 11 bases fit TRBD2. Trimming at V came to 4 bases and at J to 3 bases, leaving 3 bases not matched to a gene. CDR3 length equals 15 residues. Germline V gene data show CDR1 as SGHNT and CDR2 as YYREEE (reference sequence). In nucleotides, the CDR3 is TGTGCCAGCAGCCGAACTAGCGGGAGCTACAATGAGCAGTTCTTC. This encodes CASSRTSGSYNEQFF.

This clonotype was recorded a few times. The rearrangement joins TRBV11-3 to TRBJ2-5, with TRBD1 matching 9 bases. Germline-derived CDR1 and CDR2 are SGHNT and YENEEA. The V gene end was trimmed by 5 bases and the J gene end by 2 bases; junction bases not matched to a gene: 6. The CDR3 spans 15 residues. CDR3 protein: CASSDGQGRQETQYF. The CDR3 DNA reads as TGTGCCAGCAGCGACGGACAGGGGCGTCAAGAGACCCAGTACTTC.

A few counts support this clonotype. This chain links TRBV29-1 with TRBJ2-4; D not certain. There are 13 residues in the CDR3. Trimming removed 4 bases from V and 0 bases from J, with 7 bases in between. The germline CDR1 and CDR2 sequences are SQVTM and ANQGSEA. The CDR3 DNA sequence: TGCAGCGTTGTCGGGCTAGCCAAAAACATTCAGTACTTC. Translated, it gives CSVVGLAKNIQYF. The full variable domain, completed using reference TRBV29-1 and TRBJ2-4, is SAVISQKPSRDICQRGTSLTIQCQVDSQVTMMFWYRQQPGQSLTLIATANQGSEATYESGFVIDKFPISRPNLTFSTLTVSNMSPEDSSIYLCSVVGLAKNIQYFGAGTRLSVL.

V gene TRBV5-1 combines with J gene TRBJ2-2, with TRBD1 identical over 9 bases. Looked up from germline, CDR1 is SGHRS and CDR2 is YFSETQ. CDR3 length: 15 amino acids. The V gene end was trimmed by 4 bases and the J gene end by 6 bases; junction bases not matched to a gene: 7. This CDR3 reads CASSAGQGTAGELFF. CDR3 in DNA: TGCGCCAGCAGCGCGGGACAGGGTACCGCCGGGGAGCTGTTTTTT.

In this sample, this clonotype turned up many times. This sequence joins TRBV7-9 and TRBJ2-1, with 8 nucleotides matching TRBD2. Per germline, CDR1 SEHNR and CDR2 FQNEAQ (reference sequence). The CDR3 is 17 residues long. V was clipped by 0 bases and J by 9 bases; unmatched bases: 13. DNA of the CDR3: TGTGCCAGCAGCTTAGCGGTGGCTAGCGGGCTATTCAGTGAGCAGTTCTTC. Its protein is CASSLAVASGLFSEQFF.

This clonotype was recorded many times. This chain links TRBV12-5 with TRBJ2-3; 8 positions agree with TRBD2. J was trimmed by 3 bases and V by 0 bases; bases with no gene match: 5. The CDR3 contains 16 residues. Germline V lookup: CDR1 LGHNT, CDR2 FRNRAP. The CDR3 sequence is CASGLVLAGSTDTQYF. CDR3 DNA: TGTGCTAGTGGTTTGGTATTAGCGGGGTCAACAGATACGCAGTATTTT. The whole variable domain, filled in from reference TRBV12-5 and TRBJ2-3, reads DARVTQTPRHKVTEMGQEVTMRCQPILGHNTVFWYRQTMMQGLELLAYFRNRAPLDDSGMPKDRFSAEMPDATLATLKIQPSEPRDSAVYFCASGLVLAGSTDTQYFGPGTRLTVL.

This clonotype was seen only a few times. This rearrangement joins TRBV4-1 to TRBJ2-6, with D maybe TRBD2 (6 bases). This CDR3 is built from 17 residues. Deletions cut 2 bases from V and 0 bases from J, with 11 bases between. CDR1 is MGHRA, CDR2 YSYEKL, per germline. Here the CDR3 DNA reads TGCGCCAGCAGCCAACACCGGGGGAACTCTGGGGCCAACGTCCTGACTTTC. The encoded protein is CASSQHRGNSGANVLTF.

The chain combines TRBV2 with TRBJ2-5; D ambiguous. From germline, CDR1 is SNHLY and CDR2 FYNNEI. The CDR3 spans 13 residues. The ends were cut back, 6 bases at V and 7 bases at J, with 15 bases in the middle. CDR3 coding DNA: TGTGCCAGCAGATTCCTCTACTCGGTGACCCAGTACTTC. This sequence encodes CASRFLYSVTQYF.

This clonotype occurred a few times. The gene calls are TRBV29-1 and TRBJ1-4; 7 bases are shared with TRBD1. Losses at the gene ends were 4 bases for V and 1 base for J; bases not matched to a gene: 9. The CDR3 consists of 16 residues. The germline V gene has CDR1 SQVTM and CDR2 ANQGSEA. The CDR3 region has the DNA TGCAGCGTTGGGGGAGGACAGGCGGAAACTAATGAAAAACTGTTTTTT. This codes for CSVGGGQAETNEKLFF.

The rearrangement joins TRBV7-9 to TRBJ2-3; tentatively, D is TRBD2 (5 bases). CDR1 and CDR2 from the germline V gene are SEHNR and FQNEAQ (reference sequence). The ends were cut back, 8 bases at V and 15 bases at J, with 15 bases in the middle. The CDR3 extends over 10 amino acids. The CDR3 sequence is CASGTREHYF. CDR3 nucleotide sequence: TGTGCCAGCGGAACCCGGGAACATTATTTT.

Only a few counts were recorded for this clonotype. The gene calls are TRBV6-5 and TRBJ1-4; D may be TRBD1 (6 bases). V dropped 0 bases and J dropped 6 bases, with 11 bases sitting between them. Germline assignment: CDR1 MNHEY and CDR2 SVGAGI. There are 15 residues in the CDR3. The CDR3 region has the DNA TGTGCCAGCAGTTACTCTGGGGGGCGCTATGAAAAACTGTTTTTT. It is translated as CASSYSGGRYEKLFF.

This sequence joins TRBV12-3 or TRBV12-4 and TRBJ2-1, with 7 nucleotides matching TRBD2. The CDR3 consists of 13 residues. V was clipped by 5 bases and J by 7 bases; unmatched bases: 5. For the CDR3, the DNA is TGTGCCAGCAGTCCTAGGGGAGGGAATGAGCAGTTCTTC. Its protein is CASSPRGGNEQFF.

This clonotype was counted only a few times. As DNA, the CDR3 is TGTGCCAGCAGCTTAGAACTAGCGGGGTCCACAGATACGCAGTATTTT. Its protein product is CASSLELAGSTDTQYF. This sequence joins TRBV7-7 and TRBJ2-3; 10 nucleotides agree with TRBD2. Trimming removed 1 base from V and 2 bases from J; junction bases left unmatched: 3. Germline V CDR1 and CDR2: SSHAT, FNYEAQ (reference sequence). There are 16 residues in the CDR3.

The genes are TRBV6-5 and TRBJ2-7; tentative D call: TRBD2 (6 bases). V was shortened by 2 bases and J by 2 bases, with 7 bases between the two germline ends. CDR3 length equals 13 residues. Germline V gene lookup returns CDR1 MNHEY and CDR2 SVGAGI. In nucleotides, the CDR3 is TGTGCCAGCAGTTACGAGCGGGCCTACGAGCAGTACTTC. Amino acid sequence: CASSYERAYEQYF.

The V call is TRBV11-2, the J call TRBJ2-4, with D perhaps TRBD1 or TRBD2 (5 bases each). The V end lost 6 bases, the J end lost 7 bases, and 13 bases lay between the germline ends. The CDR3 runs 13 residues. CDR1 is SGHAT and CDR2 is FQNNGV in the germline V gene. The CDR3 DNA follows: TGTGCCAGCAGTTTTGCTGAGGGGAACATTCAGTACTTC. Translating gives CASSFAEGNIQYF.

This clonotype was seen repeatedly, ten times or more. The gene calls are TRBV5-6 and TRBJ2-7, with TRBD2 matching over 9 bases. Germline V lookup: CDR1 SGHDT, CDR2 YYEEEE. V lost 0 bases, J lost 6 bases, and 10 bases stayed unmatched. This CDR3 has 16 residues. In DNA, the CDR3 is TGTGCCAGCAGCTTGGCGTACCTAGCGGGAATAGCCGAGCAGTACTTC. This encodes CASSLAYLAGIAEQYF.

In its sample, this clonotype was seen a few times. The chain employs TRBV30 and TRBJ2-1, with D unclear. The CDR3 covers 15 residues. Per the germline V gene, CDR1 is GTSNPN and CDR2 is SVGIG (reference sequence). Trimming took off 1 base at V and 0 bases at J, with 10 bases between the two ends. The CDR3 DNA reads TGTGCCTGGAGTGGAAGGATAACCTCCTACAATGAGCAGTTCTTC. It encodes CAWSGRITSYNEQFF.

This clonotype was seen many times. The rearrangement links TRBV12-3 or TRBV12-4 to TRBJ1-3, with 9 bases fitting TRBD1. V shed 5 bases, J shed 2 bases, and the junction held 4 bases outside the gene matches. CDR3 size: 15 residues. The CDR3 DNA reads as TGTGCCAGCAGTGTGACAGGGGGGCCTGGAAACACCATATATTTT. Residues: CASSVTGGPGNTIYF.

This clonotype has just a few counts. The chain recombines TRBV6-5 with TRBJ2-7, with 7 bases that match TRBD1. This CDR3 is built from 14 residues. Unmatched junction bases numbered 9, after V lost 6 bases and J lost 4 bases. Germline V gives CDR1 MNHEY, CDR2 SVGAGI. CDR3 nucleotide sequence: TGTGCCAGCAGCCGAGACAGGGCCTTATACGAGCAGTACTTC. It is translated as CASSRDRALYEQYF.

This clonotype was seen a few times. CDR3 region: CSAPRAGNTEAFF. CDR3 coding DNA: TGCAGTGCCCCCAGGGCAGGAAACACTGAAGCTTTCTTT. The chain joins TRBV20-1 to TRBJ1-1; a weak D match, TRBD1 (5 bases). There are 13 residues in the CDR3. Trimming stripped 6 bases from V and 2 bases from J, with 13 bases between. Looked up from germline, CDR1 is DFQATT and CDR2 is SNEGSKA (reference sequence).